This passage covers 20 T cell receptor beta chains from one sample sequenced in a study of cytomegalovirus exposure and HLA in healthy donors. Primers included in the PCR were 60 Vbeta and 13 Jbeta primers. Sequencing used immunoSEQ multiplex PCR; TCRdb keeps in-frame clones, though not all of them. The table has roughly 130,000 clones, 74% seen once. Sequenced sample: PBMCs. Source of these receptors: a woman between 45 and 60 years old in good health and CMV-seropositive.

V is TRBV11-3 and J is TRBJ1-6; D gene unclear. This CDR3 has 14 amino acids. Trimming took 7 bases from V and 6 from J, leaving 13 bases between them. Germline lookup yields CDR1 SGHNT and CDR2 YENEEA. DNA of the CDR3: TGTGCCAGCACCACGGGCGCGGGTAATTCACCCCTCCACTTT. It is translated as CASTTGAGNSPLHF. The whole variable domain, filled in from reference TRBV11-3 and TRBJ1-6, reads EAGVVQSPRYKIIEKKQPVAFWCNPISGHNTLYWYLQNLGQGPELLIRYENEEAVDDSQLPKDRFSAERLKGVDSTLKIQPAELGDSAVYLCASTTGAGNSPLHFGNGTRLTVT.

V and J are TRBV11-3 and TRBJ2-7; 10 nucleotides align to TRBD1. V was pared by 7 bases and J by 2 bases, with 8 bases of the junction left unmatched. The CDR3 is 15 amino acids. In germline, CDR1 is SGHNT, CDR2 YENEEA. The CDR3 region is CASTGEGTGAYEQYF. DNA of the CDR3: TGTGCCAGCACTGGGGAGGGGACAGGGGCCTACGAGCAGTACTTC. Using reference TRBV11-3 and TRBJ2-7 for the parts outside the CDR3, the full variable domain is EAGVVQSPRYKIIEKKQPVAFWCNPISGHNTLYWYLQNLGQGPELLIRYENEEAVDDSQLPKDRFSAERLKGVDSTLKIQPAELGDSAVYLCASTGEGTGAYEQYFGPGTRLTVT.

This clone was detected only once. The chain is built from TRBV18 and TRBJ1-5; a possible D gene is TRBD1 (5 bases). Germline values: CDR1 KGHSH, CDR2 LQKENI. There are 13 residues in the CDR3. Between the trimmed V and J ends, which lost 6 bases and 4 bases, there was a span of 10 bases. The DNA for the CDR3 is TGTGCCAGCTCGGGGCTGGAAAATCAGCCCCAGCATTTT. Residues: CASSGLENQPQHF. Full variable domain (remainder filled in from reference TRBV18 and TRBJ1-5): NAGVMQNPRHLVRRRGQEARLRCSPMKGHSHVYWYRQLPEEGLKFMVYLQKENIIDESGMPKERFSAEFPKEGPSILRIQQVVRGDSAAYFCASSGLENQPQHFGDGTRLSIL.

This clone was picked up one time. This chain joins TRBV4-3 and TRBJ2-7; possibly TRBD2 for D (6 bases). Trimming took 1 base from V and 6 from J, leaving 16 bases between them. The CDR3 spans 15 residues. The germline CDR1 and CDR2 sequences are LGHNA and YSLEER. CDR3 DNA: TGCGCCAGCAGCCAAGGCTCGGGAGTTCCCTGCGAGCAGTACTTC. Its translation is CASSQGSGVPCEQYF.

The gene calls are TRBV6-5 and TRBJ2-5; 7 positions agree with TRBD1. V shed 5 bases, J shed 2 bases, and the junction held 5 bases outside the gene matches. This CDR3 spans 14 amino acids. From germline, CDR1 is MNHEY and CDR2 SVGAGI. CDR3 region: CASSPTGAQETQYF. The CDR3 DNA follows: TGTGCCAGCAGTCCCACAGGGGCTCAAGAGACCCAGTACTTC.

The chain links TRBV10-3 to TRBJ1-5, with D unclear. V gave up 0 bases and J gave up 4 bases, with 4 bases separating them. Germline V gene sequence: CDR1 ENHRY, CDR2 SYGVKD. The CDR3 is 13 residues long. The CDR3 DNA reads TGTGCCATCAGTGAGTCCCTGAATCAGCCCCAGCATTTT. The encoded protein is CAISESLNQPQHF.

CDR3 loop: CSARVGTQYF. DNA for the CDR3: TGCAGTGCTAGGGTCGGGACCCAGTACTTC. The rearrangement links TRBV20-1 to TRBJ2-5; D call uncertain. This CDR3 has 10 residues. Germline CDR1 is DFQATT and CDR2 is SNEGSKA (reference sequence). Trimming cost V 3 bases and J 7 bases, with 6 bases left between them.

The chain is built from TRBV10-3 and TRBJ1-4; D may be TRBD1 (5 bases). Trimming took 2 bases from V and 7 from J, leaving 20 bases between them. The germline gives CDR1 ENHRY, CDR2 SYGVKD. The CDR3 is 17 residues long. CDR3 bases: TGTGCCATCAGTGAGGATCGGTCAGGGTATGCGAGTGAAAAACTGTTTTTT. Translated: CAISEDRSGYASEKLFF.

In this sample, this clone turned up once. A junction end diverges from the germline sequence, so it may reflect a read error. The chain joins TRBV7-9 to TRBJ2-1, with TRBD2 matching 8 bases. Germline-derived CDR1 and CDR2 are SEHNR and FQNEAQ (reference sequence). The CDR3 totals 15 residues. This CDR3 is CSSSSKAGGENEQFF. In DNA form, the CDR3 reads TGTTCCAGCAGCTCCAAGGCCGGGGGGGAAAATGAGCAGTTCTTC.

This chain connects TRBV6-5 to TRBJ2-7, with 10 bases identical to TRBD2. The CDR3 is 15 amino acids. Germline CDR1 MNHEY, CDR2 SVGAGI. Trimming took 6 bases from V and 2 from J; bases not matched to a gene: 7. The CDR3 sequence is CASRTGSGGAYEQYF. Here the CDR3 DNA reads TGTGCCAGCAGGACCGGCAGCGGGGGGGCCTACGAGCAGTACTTC.

The chain links TRBV2 to TRBJ2-2; D is perhaps TRBD1 (5 bases). V dropped 4 bases and J dropped 8 bases, with 14 bases sitting between them. Germline loops: CDR1 SNHLY, CDR2 FYNNEI. There are 14 residues in the CDR3. CDR3 DNA sequence: TGTGCCAGCAGTGGGGGCGGCAGCAGGGGGGAGCTGTTTTTT. This sequence encodes CASSGGGSRGELFF.

The chain carries TRBV5-1 and TRBJ1-5; TRBD1 is a possible D gene (5 bases). V lost 2 bases, J lost 7 bases, and 10 bases lay in between. CDR3 length: 13 residues. Germline loops: CDR1 SGHRS, CDR2 YFSETQ. The CDR3 coding sequence is TGCGCCAGCAGCTTCGCGGGGCGGCAGCCCCAGCATTTT. It yields the protein CASSFAGRQPQHF.

The chain uses TRBV21-1 and TRBJ2-5; the table's D call, TRBD1, has no DNA check behind it. TRBV21-1 is flagged as a pseudogene. The CDR3 covers 17 residues. CDR3 region: CASSKQDSLGVIETQYF. The CDR3 DNA reads TGTGCCAGCAGCAAACAGGACAGTCTCGGGGTGATAGAGACCCAGTACTTC.

The chain links TRBV10-3 to TRBJ1-1; TRBD1 agrees at 12 bases. The CDR3 sequence is 14 residues long. Germline CDR1 and CDR2: ENHRY and SYGVKD. V trimming: 4 bases; J trimming: 5 bases; junction bases outside the gene matches: 2. The CDR3 DNA sequence: TGTGCCATCAGTGTGGGACAGGGGGCAACTGAAGCTTTCTTT. This translates into CAISVGQGATEAFF.

The chain joins TRBV4-2 to TRBJ1-2; D call uncertain. Germline V gives CDR1 LGHNA, CDR2 YNFKEQ. This CDR3 comprises 14 residues. Between the trimmed V and J ends, which lost 0 bases and 5 bases, there was a span of 10 bases. The CDR3 reads CASSQDVSEYGYTF. Written as DNA, the CDR3 is TGTGCCAGCAGCCAAGACGTCAGCGAGTATGGCTACACCTTC.

The V call is TRBV9, the J call TRBJ1-6; a weak D match, TRBD1 (5 bases). Between the trimmed V and J ends, which lost 8 bases and 9 bases, there was a span of 18 bases. Germline V gene sequence: CDR1 SGDLS, CDR2 YYNGEE. This CDR3 spans 14 amino acids. The CDR3 loop is CARALGGRGSPLHF. The CDR3 DNA reads TGTGCCAGAGCCCTGGGGGGGAGGGGTTCACCCCTCCACTTT.

The chain joins TRBV27 to TRBJ2-3; TRBD1 agrees at 7 bases. Germline trimming cut 5 bases from V and 4 bases from J; bases unmatched to any gene: 15. The CDR3 is made up of 17 amino acids. Germline V lookup: CDR1 MNHEY, CDR2 SMNVEV (reference sequence). The CDR3 sequence: CASSAADRVFRADTQYF. CDR3 DNA sequence: TGTGCCAGCAGTGCTGCAGACAGGGTTTTTCGTGCAGATACGCAGTATTTT.

The gene calls are TRBV9 and TRBJ1-3, with TRBD1 matching over 11 bases. Germline assignment: CDR1 SGDLS and CDR2 YYNGEE. This CDR3 region has 12 residues. J gave up 12 bases and V 2 bases, and 1 base lay outside the gene matches. CDR3 residues: CASSVGTGGIYF. The DNA for the CDR3 is TGTGCCAGCAGCGTGGGGACAGGGGGCATATATTTT.

V usage is TRBV4-1 and J usage is TRBJ1-1, with TRBD1 identical over 8 bases. V lost 1 base and J lost 12; bases outside the gene matches: 7. The CDR3 runs to 13 residues. Germline assignment: CDR1 MGHRA and CDR2 YSYEKL. CDR3 in DNA: TGCGCCAGCAGCCAAGTCCCAGGGGGCTTTACTTTCTTT. Its translation: CASSQVPGGFTFF.

The gene calls are TRBV7-9 and TRBJ2-7; D is perhaps TRBD1 (6 bases). CDR1 and CDR2 (germline): SEHNR, FQNEAQ (reference sequence). The CDR3 has 18 amino acids. V shed 3 bases and J shed 4 bases, with 25 bases lying between them. CDR3 sequence reads: CASSFPLTRGQSSYEQYF. CDR3 coding DNA: TGTGCCAGCAGCTTTCCCCTTACACGTGGACAGAGTTCGTACGAGCAGTACTTC.